The 18 T cell receptor beta chains given below trace back to one sample, sequenced in a study of beta chain features in type 1 diabetes. Sequencing targeted expressed TCRB transcripts, as all isolated RNA had been reverse transcribed. The assay was immunoSEQ multiplex PCR, and TCRdb's table has in-frame clones only and misses some. The table records roughly 300,000 clones, 7.5% to 9% of them present only once. The sample comprised central memory CD4+ T cells from blood. The receptors were sampled from a woman between 18 and 30 years old in good health.

This clone was observed a handful of times. This chain joins TRBV18 and TRBJ1-2; a weak D match, TRBD1 (5 bases). CDR3 length equals 16 residues. Germline CDR1 and CDR2: KGHSH and LQKENI. With 2 bases removed from V and 3 bases from J, the gap between germline ends came to 16 bases. The CDR3 loop reads CASSPVAGLLDYGYTF. CDR3 DNA sequence: TGTGCCAGCTCACCAGTAGCGGGGCTCCTTGACTATGGCTACACCTTC.

The J gene is TRBJ2-5, the V gene TRBV28; D is tentatively TRBD1 or TRBD2 (7 bases each). V was trimmed by 8 bases and J by 2 bases, leaving 12 bases between them. Germline assignment: CDR1 MDHEN and CDR2 SYDVKM. This CDR3 is 13 amino acids long. CDR3 bases: TGTGCCAGCGGGGAGGGACAGCAAGAGACCCAGTACTTC. Translation gives CASGEGQQETQYF. The whole variable domain, filled in from reference TRBV28 and TRBJ2-5, reads DVKVTQSSRYLVKRTGEKVFLECVQDMDHENMFWYRQDPGLGLRLIYFSYDVKMKEKGDIPEGYSVSREKKERFSLILESASTNQTSMYLCASGEGQQETQYFGPGTRLLVL.

The chain recombines TRBV2 with TRBJ1-2; 9 nucleotides agree with TRBD1. The CDR3 spans 13 residues. Germline values: CDR1 SNHLY, CDR2 FYNNEI. V shed 6 bases and J 4 bases; nucleotides not matched to a gene: 3. The CDR3 DNA follows: TGTGCCAGCAGCACAGGGGGCCCCTATGGCTACACCTTC. Its translation: CASSTGGPYGYTF.

This chain uses TRBV5-5 with TRBJ2-4; D is unresolved. Trimming left V 5 bases short and J 0 bases short, with 9 bases between. The germline V gene encodes CDR1 SGHKS and CDR2 YYEKEE (reference sequence). The CDR3 has 14 residues. CDR3 coding DNA: TGTGCCAGCAGGAATCCGCTAGCCAAAAACATTCAGTACTTC. Translating gives CASRNPLAKNIQYF. Based on the CDR3 plus reference TRBV5-5 and TRBJ2-4, the full variable domain is DAGVTQSPTHLIKTRGQQVTLRCSPISGHKSVSWYQQVLGQGPQFIFQYYEKEERGRGNFPDRFSARQFPNYSSELNVNALLLGDSALYLCASRNPLAKNIQYFGAGTRLSVL.

This clone showed up just a few times. At one end the junction does not follow the germline gene, possibly because of a read error. DNA for the CDR3: TGCAGCGTAATGACCGGGACTAGCGGGAGTGTCTTC. Protein sequence: CSVMTGTSGSVF. The J gene is TRBJ2-1, the V gene TRBV29-1; 14 bases are a match to TRBD2. There are 12 residues in the CDR3. The germline V gene encodes CDR1 SQVTM and CDR2 ANQGSEA.

This clone turned up a few times. The CDR3 spells CASSQSGRETQYF. CDR3 sequence (DNA): TGTGCCAGCAGTCAATCCGGGAGGGAGACCCAGTACTTC. The rearrangement links TRBV7-2 to TRBJ2-5, with TRBD2 matching over 7 bases. Germline V gene data show CDR1 as SGHTA and CDR2 as FQGNSA. The CDR3 runs 13 residues. The J segment lost 5 bases and the V segment lost 6 bases, leaving 6 bases of the junction unmatched.

This clone was found many times. The V call is TRBV7-2, the J call TRBJ1-5, with D unresolved. Looked up from germline, CDR1 is SGHTA and CDR2 is FQGNSA. With 2 bases removed from V and 3 bases from J, the gap between germline ends came to 11 bases. The CDR3 consists of 15 residues. CDR3 nucleotide sequence: TGTGCCAGCAGCTTATCATCCAGGATCAATCAGCCCCAGCATTTT. Protein sequence: CASSLSSRINQPQHF.

The chain couples TRBV7-2 to TRBJ2-5; 8 positions agree with TRBD2. V shed 5 bases and J 4 bases; nucleotides not matched to a gene: 12. The CDR3 runs to 16 residues. Germline V gene lookup returns CDR1 SGHTA and CDR2 FQGNSA. The CDR3 sequence is CASSPQPAGEGETQYF. CDR3 in DNA: TGTGCCAGCAGCCCTCAACCAGCGGGAGAGGGAGAGACCCAGTACTTC.

The gene calls are TRBV29-1 and TRBJ2-7; 11 bases agree with TRBD2. Germline trimming cut 4 bases from V and 6 bases from J; bases unmatched to any gene: 5. In germline, CDR1 is SQVTM, CDR2 ANQGSEA. CDR3 size: 13 residues. Here the CDR3 reads CSVVTSGGGEQYF. The CDR3 nucleotides are TGCAGCGTTGTCACTAGCGGGGGCGGCGAGCAGTACTTC.

As to this clone: The sample holds other DNA sequences that translate to the same CDR3. V is TRBV18 and J is TRBJ1-1; tentative D call: TRBD1 (6 bases). V lost 0 bases to trimming and J lost 4 bases, with 12 bases between them. Germline-derived CDR1 and CDR2 are KGHSH and LQKENI. This CDR3 has 15 residues. DNA of the CDR3: TGTGCCAGCTCACCACCGGCCAGGGGAGGCACTGAAGCTTTCTTT. It translates to CASSPPARGGTEAFF. The full variable domain, with the rest looked up from reference TRBV18 and TRBJ1-1, is NAGVMQNPRHLVRRRGQEARLRCSPMKGHSHVYWYRQLPEEGLKFMVYLQKENIIDESGMPKERFSAEFPKEGPSILRIQQVVRGDSAAYFCASSPPARGGTEAFFGQGTRLTVV.

This clone was counted a few times. This sequence joins TRBV18 and TRBJ2-7; 7 bases match TRBD2. The CDR3 covers 13 residues. CDR1 is KGHSH, CDR2 LQKENI, per germline. Unmatched junction bases numbered 5, after V lost 6 bases and J lost 3 bases. The DNA of the CDR3 is TGTGCCAGCTCGAGCGGGAATGGCTACGAGCAGTACTTC. Translating it yields CASSSGNGYEQYF.

This clone has more than one count but fewer than ten. The chain uses TRBV7-2 and TRBJ2-1; D is ambiguous. The CDR3 extends over 12 amino acids. V was trimmed by 5 bases and J by 9 bases, leaving 11 bases between them. Germline assignment: CDR1 SGHTA and CDR2 FQGNSA. The CDR3 here is CASSHGLGEQFF. The CDR3 DNA sequence: TGTGCCAGCAGCCACGGCCTGGGTGAGCAGTTCTTC. Looking up the rest from reference TRBV7-2 and TRBJ2-1 gives the full variable domain: GAGVSQSPSNKVTEKGKDVELRCDPISGHTALYWYRQSLGQGLEFLIYFQGNSAPDKSGLPSDRFSAERTGGSVSTLTIQRTQQEDSAVYLCASSHGLGEQFFGPGTRLTVL.

This clone was counted only a few times. V usage is TRBV5-1 and J usage is TRBJ2-5, with no clear D. The CDR3 consists of 11 residues. Germline V gene data show CDR1 as SGHRS and CDR2 as YFSETQ. V was clipped by 4 bases and J by 5 bases, with 6 bases between them. The CDR3 bases are TGCGCCAGCAGCGATGAGGAGACCCAGTACTTC. It yields the protein CASSDEETQYF.

This chain links TRBV28 with TRBJ2-1; D gene unclear. There are 12 residues in the CDR3. The germline V gene has CDR1 MDHEN and CDR2 SYDVKM. Trimming shortened V by 2 bases and J by 10 bases, and 9 bases separated the two germline ends. The DNA for the CDR3 is TGTGCCAGCAGTTTACTGAAGCACGAGCAGTTCTTC. This codes for CASSLLKHEQFF.

The table lists this clone with a few counts. The chain employs TRBV27 and TRBJ2-5, with D unresolved. Germline lookup yields CDR1 MNHEY and CDR2 SMNVEV (reference sequence). The CDR3 spans 13 residues. Trimming took 6 bases from V and 3 from J, leaving 11 bases between them. The CDR3 nucleotides read TGTGCCAGCAGGCTCCGATGGGAAGAGACCCAGTACTTC. As protein: CASRLRWEETQYF.

This clone showed up just a few times. The V and J genes are TRBV6-6 and TRBJ2-5; 16 bases line up with TRBD2. The length of the CDR3 is 16 residues. Trimming cost V 4 bases and J 5 bases; bases outside gene matches: 4. Germline V lookup: CDR1 MNHNY, CDR2 SVGAGI (reference sequence). In DNA, the CDR3 is TGTGCCAGCAGTTCCGGGACTAGCGGGAGGGGCGAGACCCAGTACTTC. It is translated as CASSSGTSGRGETQYF.

This clone has just a few counts. The V gene is TRBV28, the J gene TRBJ1-1; no clear D gene. V lost 10 bases to trimming and J lost 2 bases, with 8 bases between them. The CDR3 is 11 residues long. The V gene's germline CDR1 is MDHEN and CDR2 SYDVKM. CDR3 in amino acids: CAITSNTEAFF. The CDR3 coding sequence is TGTGCCATCACTTCCAACACTGAAGCTTTCTTT.

The rearrangement joins TRBV11-2 to TRBJ1-2; TRBD1 matches 7 bases. This CDR3 region has 14 residues. The germline gives CDR1 SGHAT, CDR2 FQNNGV. The junction had 11 bases not matched to a gene; V was cut back by 5 bases and J by 8 bases. For the CDR3, the DNA is TGTGCCAGCAGCCCAGCGGACAGGCTCCGGGGCTACACCTTC. It translates to CASSPADRLRGYTF.